These T cell receptor beta chains were read from a single sample in a study of blood T cell repertoires in COVID-19. Profiled with immunoSEQ multiplex PCR; TCRdb holds only in-frame clones, not every one. Of 110,000 to 150,000 clones in the sample, roughly three quarters were seen once. The sample was peripheral blood. The source of these receptors is a man aged 60 to 69 with acute or convalescent COVID-19. CDR3s include the opening cysteine and the closing phenylalanine or tryptophan. D genes are given only for firm matches. Not every row has a clone size; where given, it reads once, few, many or a size class.

V: TRBV7-8
J: TRBJ2-1
D: TRBD2
size: few
CDR3: CASSTGAIRSGRPMDNEQFF
DNA: TGTGCCAGCAGCACAGGGGCTATAAGAAGCGGGAGGCCGATGGACAATGAGCAGTTCTTC

V: TRBV5-1
J: TRBJ1-1
D: TRBD1
size: once
CDR3: CASSQQGAGTEAFF
DNA: TGCGCCAGCAGCCAACAGGGGGCAGGTACTGAAGCTTTCTTT

V: TRBV5-1
J: TRBJ1-3
D: TRBD1
size: many
CDR3: CASSQTGVGNTIYF
DNA: TGCGCCAGCAGCCAAACAGGGGTCGGAAACACCATATATTTT

V: TRBV5-6
J: TRBJ2-7
D: NA
size: NA
CDR3: CASSPLAREDEQYF
DNA: TGTGCCAGCAGCCCGCTAGCGAGGGAGGACGAGCAGTACTTC

V: TRBV7-2
J: TRBJ2-1
D: NA
size: NA
CDR3: CASSLGGDGYNEQFF
DNA: TGTGCCAGCAGCTTAGGGGGAGACGGTTACAATGAGCAGTTCTTC

V: TRBV15
J: TRBJ1-5
D: NA
size: once
CDR3: CATSGGASNQPQHF
DNA: TGTGCCACCAGCGGCGGGGCGAGCAATCAGCCCCAGCATTTT

V: TRBV7-6
J: TRBJ2-7
D: NA
size: NA
CDR3: CASSPSAGTSRDEQYF
DNA: TGTGCCAGCAGCCCTTCGGCGGGGACGTCCCGCGACGAGCAGTACTTC

V: TRBV19
J: TRBJ2-5
D: TRBD2
size: many
CDR3: CASSRTSGHQETQYF
DNA: TGTGCCAGTAGTCGGACTAGCGGCCACCAAGAGACCCAGTACTTC

V: TRBV19
J: TRBJ2-5
D: TRBD1
size: NA
CDR3: CASSPWTGGQETQYF
DNA: TGTGCCAGTAGTCCCTGGACAGGAGGTCAAGAGACCCAGTACTTC

V: TRBV30
J: TRBJ1-4
D: NA
size: NA
CDR3: CAWSRQGTEKLFF
DNA: TGTGCCTGGAGTCGGCAGGGGACTGAAAAACTGTTTTTT

V: TRBV19
J: TRBJ2-7
D: TRBD1
size: few
CDR3: CASRPGQGAYEQYF
DNA: TGTGCCAGTAGACCGGGACAGGGGGCCTACGAGCAGTACTTC

V: TRBV2
J: TRBJ2-1
D: TRBD1
size: few
CDR3: CASSTGAVFYNEQFF
DNA: TGTGCCAGCAGTACAGGGGCCGTATTCTACAATGAGCAGTTCTTC

V: TRBV28
J: TRBJ1-6
D: NA
size: few
CDR3: CASSSNSPLHF
DNA: TGTGCCAGCAGTTCAAATTCACCCCTCCACTTT

V: TRBV6-1
J: TRBJ1-2
D: NA
size: NA
CDR3: CASSAYLGGTQSGYTF
DNA: TGTGCCAGCAGTGCCTACCTGGGGGGGACGCAAAGTGGCTACACCTTC

V: TRBV28
J: TRBJ2-7
D: NA
size: NA
CDR3: CASSSPLPKSPYEQYF
DNA: TGTGCCAGCAGTTCCCCCCTACCGAAATCCCCCTACGAGCAGTACTTC